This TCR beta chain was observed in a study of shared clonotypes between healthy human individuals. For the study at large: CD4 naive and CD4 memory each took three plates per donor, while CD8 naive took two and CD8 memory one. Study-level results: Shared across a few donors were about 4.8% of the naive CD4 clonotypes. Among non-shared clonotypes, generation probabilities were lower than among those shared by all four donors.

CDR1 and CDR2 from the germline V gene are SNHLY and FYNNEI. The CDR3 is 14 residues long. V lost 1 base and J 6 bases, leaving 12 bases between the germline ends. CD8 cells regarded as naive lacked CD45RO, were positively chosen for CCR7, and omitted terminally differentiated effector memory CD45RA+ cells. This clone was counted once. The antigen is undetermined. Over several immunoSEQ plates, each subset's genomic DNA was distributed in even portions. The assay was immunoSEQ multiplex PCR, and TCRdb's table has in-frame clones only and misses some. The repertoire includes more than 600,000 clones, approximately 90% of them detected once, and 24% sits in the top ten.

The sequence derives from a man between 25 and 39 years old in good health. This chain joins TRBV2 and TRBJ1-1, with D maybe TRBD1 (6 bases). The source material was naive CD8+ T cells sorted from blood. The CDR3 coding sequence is TGTGCCAGCAGTGAAGATGGGGGCTTGGCTGAAGCTTTCTTT. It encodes CASSEDGGLAEAFF.